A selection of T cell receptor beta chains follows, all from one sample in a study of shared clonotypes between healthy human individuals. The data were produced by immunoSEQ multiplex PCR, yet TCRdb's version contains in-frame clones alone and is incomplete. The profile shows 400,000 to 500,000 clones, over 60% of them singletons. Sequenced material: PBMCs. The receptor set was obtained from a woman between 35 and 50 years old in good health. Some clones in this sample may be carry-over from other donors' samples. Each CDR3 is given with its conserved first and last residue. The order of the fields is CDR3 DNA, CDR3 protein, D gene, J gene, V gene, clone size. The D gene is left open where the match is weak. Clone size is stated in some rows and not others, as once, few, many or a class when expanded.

TGTGCCAGCAGCTTATTTCTACTTAAGGACACTGAAGCTTTCTTT,CASSLFLLKDTEAFF,NA,TRBJ1-1,TRBV7-2,NA
TGTGCCAGCACCCCATGGAGGGCAGATACGCAGTATTTT,CASTPWRADTQYF,NA,TRBJ2-3,TRBV2,NA
TGTGCCAGTAGTATCACTCTAGCGGGGCCGGGATACGAGCAGTACTTC,CASSITLAGPGYEQYF,TRBD2,TRBJ2-7,TRBV19,NA
TGTGCCAGCAGCCGGACCACAGATACGCAGTATTTT,CASSRTTDTQYF,NA,TRBJ2-3,TRBV5-6,few
TGTGCCAGCAGTGAACGGGGACGGAACACCGGGGAGCTGTTTTTT,CASSERGRNTGELFF,NA,TRBJ2-2,TRBV6-1,NA
TGTGCCAGCAGCTTAGGGGGCAAACCCAATGAGCAGTTCTTC,CASSLGGKPNEQFF,NA,TRBJ2-1,TRBV11-3,NA
TGTGCCAGCAGCTTAGTTGGGCTAGCGGTCACCGGGGAGCTGTTTTTT,CASSLVGLAVTGELFF,TRBD2,TRBJ2-2,TRBV7-2,NA
TGTGCCAGCAGTTTATACCCGGGAAGATACGAGCAGTACTTC,CASSLYPGRYEQYF,NA,TRBJ2-7,TRBV27,NA
TGTGCCAGCAAGGGCCCACTGGCCCAGCATTTT,CASKGPLAQHF,NA,TRBJ1-5,TRBV28,NA
TGTGCCACCGGGACTAGCGGACAAGAGACCCAGTACTTC,CATGTSGQETQYF,TRBD2,TRBJ2-5,TRBV10-3,few
TGTGCCAGCAGTAAGGGACAGATTAATTCACCCCTCCACTTT,CASSKGQINSPLHF,TRBD1,TRBJ1-6,TRBV27,NA
TGCGCCAGCAGCCTTGGGAGCCAGGGAGTAGATACGCAGTATTTT,CASSLGSQGVDTQYF,NA,TRBJ2-3,TRBV5-1,NA
TGTGCCAGCTCACCCGCCCAGGGGGCGGACACTGAAGCTTTCTTT,CASSPAQGADTEAFF,TRBD1,TRBJ1-1,TRBV18,NA
TGCGCCAGCAGCGAGGGGGAGACCCAGTACTTC,CASSEGETQYF,NA,TRBJ2-5,TRBV10-1,many
TGTGCCAGCAGCCCTAGTCGAGGGTACAATGAGCAGTTCTTC,CASSPSRGYNEQFF,NA,TRBJ2-1,TRBV11-3,few
TGTGCCAGCAGTTACATAGGGAGCCAGGAGGACTACGAGCAGTACTTC,CASSYIGSQEDYEQYF,NA,TRBJ2-7,TRBV6-5,NA
TGTGCCAGCAGTGAAAACAGGGGCTATGGCTACACCTTC,CASSENRGYGYTF,TRBD1,TRBJ1-2,TRBV2,NA
TGTGCCAGCAGCCAACTAGCGGGGGAAACCGGGGAGCTGTTTTTT,CASSQLAGETGELFF,TRBD2,TRBJ2-2,TRBV7-2,many
TGCGCCGGCAGCCAATTTTTGGGCCTCGGCAATCAGCCCCAGCATTTT,CAGSQFLGLGNQPQHF,NA,TRBJ1-5,TRBV4-1,NA
TGTGCCAGCACCCAGGGGGTGAGGAGCACAGATACGCAGTATTTT,CASTQGVRSTDTQYF,TRBD1,TRBJ2-3,TRBV7-6,NA
TGTGCCAGCGTCCTTTTAGGGGTCAACACCGGGGAGCTGTTTTTT,CASVLLGVNTGELFF,NA,TRBJ2-2,TRBV7-9,NA
TGTGCCAGCAGCCGGGGACAGAGCTCTGGAAACACCATATATTTT,CASSRGQSSGNTIYF,TRBD1,TRBJ1-3,TRBV7-2,once
TGCGCCAGCAGCTTGACGACAGGGGACTATGGCTACACCTTC,CASSLTTGDYGYTF,TRBD1,TRBJ1-2,TRBV5-1,few
TGCGCCAGCAGAGCTGAGACCAACGGGGAGCAGTACTTC,CASRAETNGEQYF,NA,TRBJ2-7,TRBV5-1,few
TGTGCCAGCAGCTTATCTCCAGGGTCAGGGGGTGGCTACACCTTC,CASSLSPGSGGGYTF,TRBD1,TRBJ1-2,TRBV7-8,NA
TGTGCCTGGACGACCGGGACAGGGGAAGAGACCCAGTACTTC,CAWTTGTGEETQYF,TRBD1,TRBJ2-5,TRBV30,NA
TGCGCCAGCAGCGCCCGGGACAGGGGATATGGCTACACCTTC,CASSARDRGYGYTF,TRBD1,TRBJ1-2,TRBV5-1,NA
TGTGCCAGCAGTTACATAGGAAGCCACAATGAGCAGTTCTTC,CASSYIGSHNEQFF,NA,TRBJ2-1,TRBV6-5,NA
TGTGCCAGCAGCTTGTTAGGGTTTGAGCAGTACTTC,CASSLLGFEQYF,NA,TRBJ2-7,TRBV5-4,NA
TGTGCCAGCAGCGTTAGGACCGGCGGCGACAATGAGCAGTTCTTC,CASSVRTGGDNEQFF,NA,TRBJ2-1,TRBV9,NA
TGTGCCAGCAGCTCCCAGCGGAGCCTAACCTACGAGCAGTACTTC,CASSSQRSLTYEQYF,NA,TRBJ2-7,TRBV7-2,NA
TGTGCCAGCAGTGAAGCGCTTGGGGAATTTCCCCAGCATTTT,CASSEALGEFPQHF,NA,TRBJ1-5,TRBV2,NA
TGTGCCAGTAGTACCTACGCCGGGACAGGGTTGGAGACCCAGTACTTC,CASSTYAGTGLETQYF,TRBD1,TRBJ2-5,TRBV19,NA
TGCGCCAGCTTCCGCGGCCGAAGGTACACCGGGGAGCTGTTTTTT,CASFRGRRYTGELFF,NA,TRBJ2-2,TRBV5-1,NA
TGTGCCAGCAGTTTATCTAGCAGGACCGGGGAGCTGTTTTTT,CASSLSSRTGELFF,NA,TRBJ2-2,TRBV28,NA
TGTGCCAGCTCACGAGTCCGGGATCAGGGAGGGGAGACCCAGTACTTC,CASSRVRDQGGETQYF,TRBD2,TRBJ2-5,TRBV18,NA
TGTGCCAGCAGTCCCCTAGGACCAATTTCTAACTATGGCTACACCTTC,CASSPLGPISNYGYTF,NA,TRBJ1-2,TRBV27,NA
TGTGCCAGCAGCCTTAGCCCCCACGCGGGAAGGGTCACAGATACGCAGTATTTT,CASSLSPHAGRVTDTQYF,NA,TRBJ2-3,TRBV27,few
TGTGCCAGTAGTAAGGGGGGGATCACAGATACGCAGTATTTT,CASSKGGITDTQYF,NA,TRBJ2-3,TRBV19,NA
TGTGCCAGCAGCTTCGGGGAGTACACTGAAGCTTTCTTT,CASSFGEYTEAFF,NA,TRBJ1-1,TRBV7-9,few
TGTGCCTGGAGTGTACGGGTACCCACTGAAGCTTTCTTT,CAWSVRVPTEAFF,NA,TRBJ1-1,TRBV30,NA
TGCGCCAGCAGACAGACAGGGTCACGCAATCAGCCCCAGCATTTT,CASRQTGSRNQPQHF,TRBD1,TRBJ1-5,TRBV4-1,NA
TGTGCCAGCAGTTTCGGGGTGGGATTAGGGTCCCAGCATTTT,CASSFGVGLGSQHF,NA,TRBJ1-5,TRBV28,NA
TGTGCCAGCAGTGAACCCGGGGATACCTCTGGAAACACCATATATTTT,CASSEPGDTSGNTIYF,NA,TRBJ1-3,TRBV25-1,NA
TGTGCCAGCAGGGATCCGGGACAGGGTTTCTACGAGCAGTACTTC,CASRDPGQGFYEQYF,TRBD1,TRBJ2-7,TRBV27,NA
TGTGCCAGCAGTTTACCTAGCGGGAGGGTCGAGCAGTACTTC,CASSLPSGRVEQYF,TRBD2,TRBJ2-7,TRBV28,once